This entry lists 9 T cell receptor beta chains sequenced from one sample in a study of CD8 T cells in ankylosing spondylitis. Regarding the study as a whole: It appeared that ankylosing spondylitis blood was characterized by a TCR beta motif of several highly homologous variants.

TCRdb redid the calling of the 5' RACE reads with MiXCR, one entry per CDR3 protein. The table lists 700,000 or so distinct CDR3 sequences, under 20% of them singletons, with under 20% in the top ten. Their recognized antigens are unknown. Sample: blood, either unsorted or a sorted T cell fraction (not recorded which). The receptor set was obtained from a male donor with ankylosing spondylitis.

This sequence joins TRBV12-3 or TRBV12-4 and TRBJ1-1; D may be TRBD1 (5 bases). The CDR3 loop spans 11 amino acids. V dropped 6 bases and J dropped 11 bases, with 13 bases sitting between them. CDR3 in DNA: TGTGCCAGCAGAACTACAGGTGCCGCTTTCTTT. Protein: CASRTTGAAFF.

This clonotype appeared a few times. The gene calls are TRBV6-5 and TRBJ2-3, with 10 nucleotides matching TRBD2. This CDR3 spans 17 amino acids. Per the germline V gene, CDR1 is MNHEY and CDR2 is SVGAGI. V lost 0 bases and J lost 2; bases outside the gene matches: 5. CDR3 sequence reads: CASSYSWTSGTTDTQYF. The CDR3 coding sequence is TGTGCCAGCAGTTACTCGTGGACTAGCGGAACCACAGATACGCAGTATTTT.

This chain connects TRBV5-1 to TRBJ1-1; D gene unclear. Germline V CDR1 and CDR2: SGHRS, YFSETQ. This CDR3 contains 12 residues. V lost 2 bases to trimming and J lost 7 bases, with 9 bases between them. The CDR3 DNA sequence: TGCGCCAGCAGCTTCCGGGGATTTGAAGCTTTCTTT. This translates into CASSFRGFEAFF.

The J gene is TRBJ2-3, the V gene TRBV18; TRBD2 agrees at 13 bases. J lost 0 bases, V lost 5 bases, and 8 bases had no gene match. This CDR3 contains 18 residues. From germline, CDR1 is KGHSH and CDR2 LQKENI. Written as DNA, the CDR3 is TGTGCCAGCTCAAGGACTAGCGGGAGTGATCTTAGCACAGATACGCAGTATTTT. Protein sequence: CASSRTSGSDLSTDTQYF.

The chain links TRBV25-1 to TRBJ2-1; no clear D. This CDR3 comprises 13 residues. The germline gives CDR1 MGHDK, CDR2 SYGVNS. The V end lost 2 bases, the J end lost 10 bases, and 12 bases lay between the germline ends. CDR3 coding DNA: TGTGCCAGCAGTGAACCGTCTACCCTGGAGCAGTTCTTC. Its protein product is CASSEPSTLEQFF.

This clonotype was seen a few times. CDR3 amino acids: CASSAQLYLNQETQYF. The CDR3 DNA reads as TGTGCCAGCAGCGCACAGCTGTACCTAAATCAAGAGACCCAGTACTTC. J is TRBJ2-5 and V is TRBV7-9; D ambiguous. Germline V gene data show CDR1 as SEHNR and CDR2 as FQNEAQ (reference sequence). Trimming removed 5 bases at V and 2 bases at J, with 18 bases between. This CDR3 region has 16 residues.

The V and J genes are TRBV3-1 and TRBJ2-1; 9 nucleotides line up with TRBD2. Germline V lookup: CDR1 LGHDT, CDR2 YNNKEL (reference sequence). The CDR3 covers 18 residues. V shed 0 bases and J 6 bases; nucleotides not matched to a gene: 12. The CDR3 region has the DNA TGTGCCAGCAGCCAAGAGGGCGGAAGCGGGGGGACGTTCAATGAGCAGTTCTTC. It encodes CASSQEGGSGGTFNEQFF.

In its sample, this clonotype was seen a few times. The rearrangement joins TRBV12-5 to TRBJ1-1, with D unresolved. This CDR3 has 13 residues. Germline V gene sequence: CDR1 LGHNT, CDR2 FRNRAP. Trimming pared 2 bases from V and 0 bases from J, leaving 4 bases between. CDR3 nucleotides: TGTGCTAGTGGTTTGTCCTTGAACACTGAAGCTTTCTTT. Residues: CASGLSLNTEAFF.

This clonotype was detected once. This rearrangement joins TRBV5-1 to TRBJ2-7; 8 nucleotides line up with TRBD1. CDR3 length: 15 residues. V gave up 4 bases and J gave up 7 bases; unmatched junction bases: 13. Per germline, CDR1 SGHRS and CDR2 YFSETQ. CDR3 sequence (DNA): TGCGCCAGCAGCCCCTCTCCGGGACAGGCAATAGAGCAGTACTTC. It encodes CASSPSPGQAIEQYF.